Below, 17 T cell receptor beta chains from the same sample are listed, as sequenced in a study of blood T cell repertoires in COVID-19. Produced via immunoSEQ multiplex PCR; TCRdb's table is partial and in-frame only. The sample shows 150,000 to 200,000 clones, more than 85% of them seen only once. The source material was peripheral blood. Source of these receptors: a man aged 18-30 years with acute or convalescent COVID-19.

The chain is built from TRBV29-1 and TRBJ2-1, with 7 bases aligning to TRBD1. Germline V gene lookup returns CDR1 SQVTM and CDR2 ANQGSEA. V dropped 6 bases and J dropped 9; count of bases not matched to a gene: 8. This CDR3 has 12 residues. The CDR3 DNA sequence: TGCAGCGTAACAGGGGCTTTCGGTGAGCAGTTCTTC. It yields the protein CSVTGAFGEQFF.

J is TRBJ1-2 and V is TRBV6-5, with 8 positions matching TRBD1. This CDR3 is built from 15 residues. V lost 0 bases to trimming and J lost 4 bases; unmatched junction nucleotides: 4. CDR1 and CDR2 (germline): MNHEY, SVGAGI. The CDR3 DNA reads TGTGCCAGCAGTTACTCTACAGGGGGGCCCTATGGCTACACCTTC. Amino acid sequence: CASSYSTGGPYGYTF.

V usage is TRBV10-2 and J usage is TRBJ2-5, with unresolved D. Per germline, CDR1 WSHSY and CDR2 SAAADI. The CDR3 is made up of 13 amino acids. V shed 10 bases and J shed 5 bases, with 17 bases lying between them. CDR3 loop: CATSSPILETQYF. CDR3 in DNA: TGCGCCACCTCCTCCCCTATTTTGGAGACCCAGTACTTC.

This clone was seen only once. The rearrangement links TRBV7-9 to TRBJ2-6; D remains ambiguous. The CDR3 loop spans 14 amino acids. V was shortened by 5 bases and J by 2 bases, with 7 bases between the two germline ends. Germline CDR1 and CDR2: SEHNR and FQNEAQ (reference sequence). The CDR3 DNA sequence: TGTGCCAGCAGCCTTACGGCTGGGGCCAACGTCCTGACTTTC. This encodes CASSLTAGANVLTF.

The chain joins TRBV3-1 (or the pseudogene TRBV3-2) to TRBJ2-1, with 8 bases lining up with TRBD2. CDR1 and CDR2 from the germline V gene are LGHDT and YNNKEL (reference sequence). There are 16 residues in the CDR3. Germline trimming cut 0 bases from V and 9 bases from J; bases unmatched to any gene: 10. CDR3 loop: CASSQDWRLALGEQFF. The CDR3 nucleotides read TGTGCCAGCAGCCAAGATTGGAGACTAGCGTTGGGTGAGCAGTTCTTC.

This clone appeared a single time. The genes are TRBV5-1 and TRBJ1-6; 7 bases line up with TRBD1. J was trimmed by 10 bases and V by 0 bases; bases with no gene match: 4. The CDR3 contains 14 residues. CDR1 is SGHRS, CDR2 YFSETQ, per germline. The CDR3, as DNA: TGCGCCAGCAGCTTGGGACAGGGAACCTCACCCCTCCACTTT. Amino acid sequence: CASSLGQGTSPLHF. The variable domain in full, completed from reference TRBV5-1 and TRBJ1-6, reads KAGVTQTPRYLIKTRGQQVTLSCSPISGHRSVSWYQQTPGQGLQFLFEYFSETQRNKGNFPGRFSGRQFSNSRSEMNVSTLELGDSALYLCASSLGQGTSPLHFGNGTRLTVT.

The V and J genes are TRBV5-1 and TRBJ1-1, with TRBD1 matching over 8 bases. The CDR3 covers 16 residues. V lost 1 base, J lost 2 bases, and 7 bases stayed unmatched. CDR1 is SGHRS, CDR2 YFSETQ, per germline. The CDR3 here is CASSLTRTGINTEAFF. The CDR3, as DNA: TGCGCCAGCAGCTTGACCCGGACAGGGATAAACACTGAAGCTTTCTTT.

This chain links TRBV7-3 with TRBJ2-2; 10 bases map to TRBD1. Germline V CDR1 and CDR2: SGHTA, FQGTGA. V lost 4 bases to trimming and J lost 5 bases; unmatched junction nucleotides: 4. This CDR3 has 15 residues. The CDR3 sequence: CASSSRTGGTGELFF. CDR3 nucleotide sequence: TGTGCCAGCAGCTCCCGGACAGGGGGTACCGGGGAGCTGTTTTTT.

The V and J genes are TRBV4-1 and TRBJ1-4, with D tentatively TRBD1 (5 bases). V lost 5 bases and J lost 2, with 12 bases in between. The CDR3 is 15 amino acids. Germline V gene lookup returns CDR1 MGHRA and CDR2 YSYEKL. The CDR3 DNA reads as TGCGCCAGCAGCTGGCGGCAGGGCACTAATGAAAAACTGTTTTTT. Protein sequence: CASSWRQGTNEKLFF.

The chain carries TRBV28 and TRBJ2-1; TRBD1 matches at 9 bases. Per germline, CDR1 MDHEN and CDR2 SYDVKM. This CDR3 has 14 amino acids. V gave up 6 bases and J gave up 10 bases; unmatched junction bases: 10. The CDR3 loop reads CASSRTRTGVEQFF. The DNA of the CDR3 is TGTGCCAGCAGCCGAACGAGGACAGGGGTCGAGCAGTTCTTC.

The count of this clone is one. The chain employs TRBV6-5 and TRBJ2-7; tentative D call: TRBD1 (5 bases). CDR1 MNHEY and CDR2 SVGAGI come from the germline V gene. The CDR3 loop spans 13 amino acids. Deletions cut 8 bases from V and 3 bases from J, with 14 bases between. The CDR3 loop is CASSKGFGYEQYF. The CDR3 DNA sequence: TGTGCCAGCTCGAAGGGGTTCGGCTACGAGCAGTACTTC.

This chain connects TRBV2 to TRBJ1-4; D is perhaps TRBD1 (5 bases). CDR1 is SNHLY and CDR2 is FYNNEI in the germline V gene. The CDR3 sequence is 15 residues long. V was cut by 5 bases and J by 4 bases, with 14 bases left in between. The CDR3 nucleotides are TGTGCCAGCAGTCCTACAGGTGGTGTTAATGAAAAACTGTTTTTT. Protein: CASSPTGGVNEKLFF.

This clone was counted only a few times. The rearrangement uses TRBV18 and TRBJ2-5; D unclear. Germline lookup yields CDR1 KGHSH and CDR2 LQKENI. Trimming took off 5 bases at V and 5 bases at J, with 12 bases between the two ends. The length of the CDR3 is 13 residues. The chain's CDR3 is CASSTNFGETQYF. Here the CDR3 DNA reads TGTGCCAGCTCAACAAATTTCGGGGAGACCCAGTACTTC.

This rearrangement joins TRBV19 to TRBJ2-6; 9 nucleotides align to TRBD1. In germline, CDR1 is LNHDA, CDR2 SQIVND (reference sequence). V dropped 3 bases and J dropped 4; count of bases not matched to a gene: 7. The CDR3 extends over 17 amino acids. CDR3 sequence reads: CASSIGGQGPGANVLTF. As DNA, the CDR3 is TGTGCCAGTAGTATCGGAGGACAGGGGCCAGGGGCCAACGTCCTGACTTTC.

This clone was counted a single time. V and J are TRBV14 and TRBJ2-1; D is possibly TRBD2 (5 bases). The CDR3 loop spans 15 amino acids. The V end lost 0 bases, the J end lost 7 bases, and 13 bases lay between the germline ends. From germline, CDR1 is SGHDN and CDR2 FVKESK. CDR3 loop: CASSQDLRPGNEQFF. In DNA form, the CDR3 reads TGTGCCAGCAGCCAAGATTTGAGGCCGGGGAATGAGCAGTTCTTC.

The chain is built from TRBV6-1 and TRBJ1-4; possible D gene TRBD1, 6 bases. V lost 3 bases and J lost 5, with 13 bases in between. Germline loops: CDR1 MNHNS, CDR2 SASEGT. There are 15 residues in the CDR3. CDR3 DNA: TGTGCCAGCAGTGAGGGACAAGTACTAAATGAAAAACTGTTTTTT. Residues: CASSEGQVLNEKLFF.

This clone was recorded once. Other DNA sequences in the sample encode the same CDR3. This rearrangement joins TRBV5-1 to TRBJ2-2; the D is unclear. CDR1 and CDR2 (germline): SGHRS, YFSETQ. Deletions cut 2 bases from V and 3 bases from J, with 5 bases between. The CDR3 length is 13 residues. This CDR3 is CASSFRDTGELFF. CDR3 DNA sequence: TGCGCCAGCAGCTTCCGGGACACCGGGGAGCTGTTTTTT.